The T cell receptor beta chain described here comes from a study of blood T cell repertoires in COVID-19. About the research overall: Spain, Italy and the United States supplied samples that represented acute and convalescent COVID-19. T cells, B-cell-depleted T cells, or PBMCs provided the cDNA or gDNA that served as material.

The CDR3 loop spans 15 amino acids. V was pared by 2 bases and J by 7 bases, with 14 bases between. In germline, CDR1 is SGHDN, CDR2 FVKESK. In the original processing: Reference gene primer amplification gave estimated nucleated cell counts. Profiled with immunoSEQ multiplex PCR; TCRdb holds only in-frame clones, not every one. That table furnishes V, J and clone size, whereas the DNA furnished D and trimming. Of some 240,000 clones in the sample, about 90% were seen once. Followed over time, Seattle patients had been enrolled while infection was active. Sequenced material: peripheral blood. The receptor's source is a man in his 60s with COVID-19, enrolled during active disease. V gene TRBV14 combines with J gene TRBJ2-2, with D possibly matching TRBD2 (6 bases). The CDR3 spells CASSQMLAGIGELFF. The CDR3 DNA reads as TGTGCCAGCAGCCAAATGTTGGCGGGGATCGGGGAGCTGTTTTTT. The full variable domain, in which reference TRBV14 and TRBJ2-2 provide the parts outside the CDR3, is EAGVTQFPSHSVIEKGQTVTLRCDPISGHDNLYWYRRVMGKEIKFLLHFVKESKQDESGMPNNRFLAERTGGTYSTLKVQPAELEDSGVYFCASSQMLAGIGELFFGEGSRLTVL.